These T cell receptor beta chains were read from a single sample in a study of T cell responses to AZD1222 COVID-19 vaccine. Assay used: immunoSEQ multiplex PCR; TCRdb lists only in-frame clones, some missing. The sample yields under 170,000 clones, over 75% seen once. This specimen consisted of peripheral blood, obtained 28 days after the second AZD1222 dose. The receptors stem from an adult who received the AZD1222 COVID-19 vaccine. Both conserved end residues are part of each CDR3. Fields, in order: V gene, clone size, D gene, J gene, CDR3 protein, CDR3 DNA. The D gene is left open where the match is weak. A row's size may be missing; if present it is once, few, many or a size class.

TRBV14	NA	TRBD2	TRBJ2-1	CASSQEIGSGRYYNEQFF	TGTGCCAGCAGCCAAGAAATCGGCAGCGGGAGGTACTACAATGAGCAGTTCTTC
TRBV19	NA	NA	TRBJ1-5	CASIPRGGNQPQHF	TGTGCCAGCATCCCCAGGGGAGGCAATCAGCCCCAGCATTTT
TRBV4-1	NA	NA	TRBJ2-7	CASSQPTVTGGHEQYF	TGCGCCAGCAGCCAACCGACCGTAACGGGGGGCCACGAGCAGTACTTC
TRBV7-7	NA	TRBD1	TRBJ1-1	CASSLGQGFEAFF	TGTGCCAGCAGCTTAGGACAGGGGTTCGAAGCTTTCTTT
TRBV30	NA	NA	TRBJ1-1	CAWSWGVGDGTEAFF	TGTGCCTGGAGTTGGGGTGTGGGGGATGGGACTGAAGCTTTCTTT
TRBV25-1	once	NA	TRBJ1-1	CASHQDGNTEAFF	TGTGCCAGCCACCAAGACGGGAACACTGAAGCTTTCTTT
TRBV19	NA	TRBD1	TRBJ2-7	CASSRTRQGATYEQYF	TGTGCCAGTAGTCGGACCCGACAGGGGGCTACCTACGAGCAGTACTTC
TRBV29-1	once	NA	TRBJ1-2	CSVEAPDPSYTF	TGCAGCGTTGAAGCCCCGGACCCCAGCTACACCTTC
TRBV6-5	once	NA	TRBJ2-2	CASSYSDRTNTGELFF	TGTGCCAGCAGTTACTCAGATAGGACGAACACCGGGGAGCTGTTTTTT
TRBV3-1/TRBV3-2	NA	TRBD2	TRBJ2-3	CASSQTSGSGTDTQYF	TGTGCCAGCAGCCAAACTAGCGGGAGTGGGACAGATACGCAGTATTTT
TRBV4-2	NA	TRBD2	TRBJ2-3	CASSSGLAGVTDTQYF	TGTGCCAGCAGCTCCGGACTAGCGGGAGTGACAGATACGCAGTATTTT
TRBV5-1	NA	TRBD2	TRBJ2-7	CASRKLAGGSNEQYF	TGCGCCAGCAGGAAACTAGCGGGAGGGAGCAACGAGCAGTACTTC
TRBV4-2	once	NA	TRBJ1-2	CASSQDLGNNYGYTF	TGTGCCAGCAGCCAAGATTTAGGGAATAACTATGGCTACACCTTC
TRBV5-4	NA	NA	TRBJ2-7	CASSAGTATGQYF	TGTGCCAGCAGCGCCGGGACGGCTACAGGGCAGTACTTC
TRBV6-1	NA	TRBD1	TRBJ1-5	CASSASTGGYGQPQHF	TGTGCCAGCAGTGCTTCCACAGGGGGCTATGGACAGCCCCAGCATTTT
TRBV19	NA	NA	TRBJ2-1	CASSIRRLTSYNEQFF	TGTGCCAGTAGTATTCGAAGACTCACGTCCTACAATGAGCAGTTCTTC
TRBV7-9	NA	NA	TRBJ1-1	CASRGQHEAFF	TGTGCCAGCAGGGGGCAGCATGAAGCTTTCTTT
TRBV27	NA	NA	TRBJ2-2	CASSSTGGDSTGELFF	TGTGCCAGCAGTTCCACCGGGGGGGACAGCACCGGGGAGCTGTTTTTT
TRBV5-1	NA	TRBD2	TRBJ2-5	CASSWGLAGGPLETQYF	TGCGCCAGCAGCTGGGGACTAGCGGGAGGGCCTCTGGAGACCCAGTACTTC
TRBV9	NA	NA	TRBJ2-1	CASSVELSRSYNEQFF	TGTGCCAGCAGCGTAGAGTTGTCCCGCTCCTACAATGAGCAGTTCTTC
TRBV7-9	NA	TRBD1	TRBJ2-5	CASSFSGGTGVGETQYF	TGTGCCAGCAGCTTCTCAGGAGGGACAGGGGTAGGCGAGACCCAGTACTTC
TRBV27	NA	NA	TRBJ2-2	CPSHKRGRGTGELFF	TGTCCCAGCCACAAACGGGGCCGCGGCACCGGGGAGCTGTTTTTT
TRBV12-5	NA	TRBD1	TRBJ1-1	CASGLALTGKHSEAFF	TGTGCTAGTGGTTTGGCCCTGACAGGGAAACATTCTGAAGCTTTCTTT
TRBV7-8	NA	NA	TRBJ2-3	CASSRLRTDTQYF	TGTGCCAGCAGCCGACTCCGCACAGATACGCAGTATTTT
TRBV11-2	NA	NA	TRBJ1-2	CASSPGDRPNYGYTF	TGTGCCAGCAGCCCCGGAGACAGGCCTAACTATGGCTACACCTTC
TRBV4-1	few	TRBD2	TRBJ2-5	CASSQEWPSGRLETQYF	TGCGCCAGCAGCCAAGAATGGCCTAGCGGGAGGTTAGAGACCCAGTACTTC
TRBV25-1	few	TRBD2	TRBJ2-1	CASSEPLLAGVGDEQFF	TGTGCCAGCAGTGAACCTCTACTAGCGGGAGTTGGCGATGAGCAGTTCTTC
TRBV5-6	NA	TRBD2	TRBJ2-1	CASSFKREGAYEQFF	TGTGCCAGCAGCTTTAAACGGGAGGGCGCATATGAGCAGTTCTTC
TRBV6-5	NA	NA	TRBJ1-1	CASRDPGTEAFF	TGTGCCAGCAGGGACCCTGGGACTGAAGCTTTCTTT
TRBV21-1	NA	NA	TRBJ1-6	CASSKEVSRVNSPLHF	TGTGCCAGCAGCAAAGAGGTGTCGAGGGTTAATTCACCCCTCCACTTT
TRBV7-9	once	TRBD1	TRBJ1-6	CASSEGQGGKGSPLHF	TGTGCCAGCAGCGAGGGACAGGGGGGAAAGGGGTCACCCCTCCACTTT
TRBV23-1	NA	TRBD1	TRBJ2-5	CASSQWQGEGETQYF	TGCGCCAGCAGTCAATGGCAGGGGGAAGGGGAGACCCAGTACTTC
TRBV27	NA	NA	TRBJ1-5	CASSFLDSSNQPQHF	TGTGCCAGCAGTTTCCTGGACAGCTCCAATCAGCCCCAGCATTTT
TRBV5-1	once	TRBD1	TRBJ1-2	CASSQGQGDYGYTF	TGCGCCAGCAGCCAGGGACAGGGGGACTATGGCTACACCTTC
TRBV3-1/TRBV3-2	NA	NA	TRBJ1-2	CASSQEQLYGYTF	TGTGCCAGCAGCCAAGAACAGCTCTATGGCTACACCTTC
TRBV29-1	NA	TRBD1	TRBJ2-3	CSVATGTDTDTQYF	TGCAGCGTCGCTACCGGGACAGACACAGATACGCAGTATTTT
TRBV11-2	NA	TRBD2	TRBJ2-7	CASSLSPSGRDEQYF	TGTGCCAGCAGCTTAAGTCCTAGCGGGAGAGACGAGCAGTACTTC
TRBV27	once	TRBD1	TRBJ1-2	CASTSPGQLHYGYTF	TGTGCCAGCACCAGCCCGGGACAGCTACACTATGGCTACACCTTC
TRBV21-1	NA	NA	TRBJ2-7	CASSKAQSLYEQYF	TGTGCCAGCAGCAAAGCGCAGTCCCTCTACGAGCAGTACTTC
TRBV10-2	NA	NA	TRBJ1-1	CASRARGNTEAFF	TGCGCCAGCAGGGCCAGGGGGAACACTGAAGCTTTCTTT
TRBV7-8	NA	NA	TRBJ1-5	CASSFQEGQPQHF	TGTGCCAGCAGCTTCCAGGAGGGTCAGCCCCAGCATTTT
TRBV10-3	NA	NA	TRBJ1-3	CAISESREGNTIYF	TGTGCCATCAGTGAGTCAAGGGAAGGAAACACCATATATTTT
TRBV2	NA	NA	TRBJ2-7	CASSDHVIDYEQYF	TGTGCCAGCAGTGACCACGTAATCGACTACGAGCAGTACTTC
TRBV9	NA	TRBD1	TRBJ2-5	CASSVDRGEGETQYF	TGTGCCAGCAGCGTAGACAGGGGAGAAGGAGAGACCCAGTACTTC
TRBV24-1	NA	NA	TRBJ1-2	CATSDWTEGGYTF	TGTGCCACCAGTGATTGGACAGAGGGTGGCTACACCTTC
TRBV21-1	few	NA	TRBJ2-7	CASSKLGLAVTNYEQYF	TGTGCCAGCAGCAAATTGGGACTAGCGGTGACTAACTACGAGCAGTACTTC
TRBV10-3	NA	TRBD2	TRBJ2-1	CAISESTGLAGRYEQFF	TGTGCCATCAGTGAGTCCACGGGACTAGCGGGAAGATATGAGCAGTTCTTC
TRBV19	NA	TRBD2	TRBJ2-5	CASSMGLAGAGETQYF	TGTGCCAGTAGCATGGGACTAGCGGGAGCAGGGGAGACCCAGTACTTC
TRBV5-1	few	TRBD1	TRBJ2-7	CASSPGTGEVEQYF	TGCGCCAGCAGCCCGGGGACAGGGGAGGTCGAGCAGTACTTC
TRBV2	NA	TRBD1	TRBJ2-5	CASTGRGQRKETQYF	TGTGCCAGCACTGGCAGGGGGCAGCGGAAGGAGACCCAGTACTTC
TRBV4-1	NA	TRBD1	TRBJ2-7	CASSPGQGGEQYF	TGCGCCAGCAGCCCGGGACAGGGCGGCGAGCAGTACTTC